This T cell receptor beta chain was sequenced for a study of blood T cell repertoires in COVID-19. V lost 0 bases and J lost 5; bases outside the gene matches: 8. The CDR3 loop spans 16 amino acids. CDR1 and CDR2 from the germline V gene are MNHEY and SVGAGI. The Seattle patients, enrolled during active infection, were followed longitudinally. Clones were sequenced by immunoSEQ multiplex PCR, and TCRdb holds only the in-frame ones, with some missing. The sample has 300,000 to 400,000 clones; over 75% are singletons. This chain uses TRBV6-5 with TRBJ1-2, with TRBD1 identical over 8 bases. This clonotype was sampled from a woman between 55 and 75 years old with COVID-19, enrolled during active disease. The sample was peripheral blood. The CDR3 DNA is TGTGCCAGCAGTTACTCTCGGACAGGGAAAGGGTATGGCTACACCTTC. Protein sequence: CASSYSRTGKGYGYTF.